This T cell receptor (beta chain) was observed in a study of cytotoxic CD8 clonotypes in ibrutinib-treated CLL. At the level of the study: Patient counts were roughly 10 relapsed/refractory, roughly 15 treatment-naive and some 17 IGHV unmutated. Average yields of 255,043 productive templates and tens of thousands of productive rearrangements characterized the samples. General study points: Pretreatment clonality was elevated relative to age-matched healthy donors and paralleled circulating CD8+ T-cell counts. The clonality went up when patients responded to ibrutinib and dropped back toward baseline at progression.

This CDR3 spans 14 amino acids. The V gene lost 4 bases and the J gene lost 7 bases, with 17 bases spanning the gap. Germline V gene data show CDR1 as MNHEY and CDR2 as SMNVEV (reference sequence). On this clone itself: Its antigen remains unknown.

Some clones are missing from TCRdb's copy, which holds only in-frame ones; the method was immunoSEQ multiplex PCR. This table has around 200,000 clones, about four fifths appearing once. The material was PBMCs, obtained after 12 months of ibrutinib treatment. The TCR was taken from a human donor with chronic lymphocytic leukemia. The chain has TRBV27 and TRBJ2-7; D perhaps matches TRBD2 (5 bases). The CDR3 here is CASSSLRTTGEQYF. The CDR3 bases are TGTGCCAGCAGTTCTCTGCGAACTACGGGGGAGCAGTACTTC.